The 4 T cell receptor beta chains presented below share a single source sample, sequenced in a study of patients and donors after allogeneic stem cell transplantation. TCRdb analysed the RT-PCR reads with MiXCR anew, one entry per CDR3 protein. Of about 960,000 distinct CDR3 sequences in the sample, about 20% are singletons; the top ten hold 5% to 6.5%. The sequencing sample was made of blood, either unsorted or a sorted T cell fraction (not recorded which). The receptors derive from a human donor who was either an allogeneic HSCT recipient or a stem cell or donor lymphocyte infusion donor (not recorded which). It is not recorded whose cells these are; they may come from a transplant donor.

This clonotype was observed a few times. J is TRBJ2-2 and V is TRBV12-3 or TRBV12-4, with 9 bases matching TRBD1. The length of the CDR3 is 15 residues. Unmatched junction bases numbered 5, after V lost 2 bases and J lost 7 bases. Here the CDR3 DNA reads TGTGCCAGCAGTTTAACAGGGGGCCACATCGGGGAGCTGTTTTTT. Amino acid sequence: CASSLTGGHIGELFF.

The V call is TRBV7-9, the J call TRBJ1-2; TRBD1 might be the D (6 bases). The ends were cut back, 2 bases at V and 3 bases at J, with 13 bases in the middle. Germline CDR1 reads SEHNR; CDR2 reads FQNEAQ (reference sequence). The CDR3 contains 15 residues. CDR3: CASSLIGQSHYGYTF. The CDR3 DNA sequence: TGTGCCAGCAGCTTAATTGGACAGTCCCACTATGGCTACACCTTC.

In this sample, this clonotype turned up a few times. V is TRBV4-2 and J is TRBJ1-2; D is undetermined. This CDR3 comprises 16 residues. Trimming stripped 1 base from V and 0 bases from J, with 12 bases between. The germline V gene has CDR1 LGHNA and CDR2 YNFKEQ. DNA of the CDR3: TGTGCCAGCAGCCAAGTCTCCGCAGAACCTAACTATGGCTACACCTTC. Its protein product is CASSQVSAEPNYGYTF.

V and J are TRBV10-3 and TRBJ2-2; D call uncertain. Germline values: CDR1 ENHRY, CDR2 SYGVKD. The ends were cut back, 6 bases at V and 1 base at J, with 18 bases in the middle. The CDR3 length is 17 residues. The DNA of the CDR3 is TGTGCCATCAGGAAAACAAGGACCAATATGAACACCGGGGAGCTGTTTTTT. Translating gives CAIRKTRTNMNTGELFF.